Listed below are T cell receptor beta chains from one sample, sequenced in a study of T cell repertoires in cytomegalovirus infection. In TCRdb, the reads were re-called with MiXCR into one record per CDR3 protein. The sample has fewer than 150,000 distinct CDR3 sequences; 30% to 35% are singletons. What these receptors recognize is not known. Sequencing was performed on CD8+ T cells from cultured PBMCs, taken from culture after CMV antigen stimulation. Every receptor here comes from a human donor in good health (CMV status not recorded). Some clones in this sample may be carry-over from other donors' samples. The CDR3 runs from the conserved cysteine through the conserved F or W. A D gene is named only where the DNA matches it firmly. Not all rows give a size; the values are once, few, many and, for expanded clones, a class.

D	V	size	J	CDR3
TRBD1	TRBV19	NA	TRBJ2-3	CASSPGQAPRSTDTQYF
NA	TRBV6-5	NA	TRBJ2-5	CASGSETQYF
NA	TRBV24-1	NA	TRBJ2-1	CATGPGDRQFF
TRBD2	TRBV27	NA	TRBJ2-5	CASSFGSGGYQETQYF
TRBD1	TRBV6-6	few	TRBJ2-7	CASGAGQGNEQYF
NA	TRBV7-3	NA	TRBJ2-7	CASRAGSPSYEQYF
NA	TRBV6-1	NA	TRBJ1-2	CASRDRNFNNYGYTF
NA	TRBV20-1	few	TRBJ1-2	CSARDEIDYGYTF
NA	TRBV6-6	few	TRBJ1-1	CASSPGRNTEAFF
TRBD1	TRBV15	few	TRBJ1-2	CATSSATGSNYGYTF
TRBD2	TRBV7-8	many	TRBJ2-3	CASSSPERGAPFLTDTQYF
TRBD1	TRBV7-9	few	TRBJ1-5	CASSPGQLNQPQHF
NA	TRBV20-1	NA	TRBJ2-3	CSASVLDGGGFTDTQYF
NA	TRBV6-1	many	TRBJ2-3	CASISTGTFSTDTQYF
NA	TRBV19	NA	TRBJ2-7	CASSMSGFYEQYF
NA	TRBV12-5	NA	TRBJ1-2	CASGLIRRGGISGYTF
NA	TRBV4-1	many	TRBJ2-1	CASSQGRDEQFF
NA	TRBV7-9	NA	TRBJ2-7	CASSLEAEQYF
TRBD2	TRBV10-3	NA	TRBJ2-2	CAIPGTSNTGELFF
NA	TRBV7-2	few	TRBJ2-7	CASSFPSDAQYF
TRBD2	TRBV28	NA	TRBJ2-2	CASSLTSGAGELFF
NA	TRBV27	NA	TRBJ1-4	CASSLAGVGEKLFF
NA	TRBV5-1	many	TRBJ2-5	CASSGETTPGETQYF
NA	TRBV12-3/TRBV12-4	NA	TRBJ2-1	CASSAGVNEQFF
NA	TRBV6-5	NA	TRBJ1-6	CASSYSRAGDSPLHF
TRBD1	TRBV12-3/TRBV12-4	NA	TRBJ2-1	CAKPGQGGRPARNEQFF
TRBD1	TRBV7-9	NA	TRBJ2-5	CASSLETGLKETQYF
TRBD1	TRBV19	NA	TRBJ1-2	CASSTSGTGSYGYTF
NA	TRBV6-5	NA	TRBJ2-1	CASSEDGLYNEQFF
TRBD1	TRBV5-1	NA	TRBJ2-1	CASSYGTGAYNEQFF
NA	TRBV5-8	few	TRBJ2-1	CASSLAGHAGNEQFF
TRBD2	TRBV7-6	NA	TRBJ2-3	CASTAAGRVVDTQYF
NA	TRBV5-5	many	TRBJ1-3	CASSSQATREGHF
TRBD1	TRBV5-1	NA	TRBJ1-2	CASSLTDRKPNSNTF
NA	TRBV7-8	few	TRBJ2-1	CASSLRVEKFF
NA	TRBV7-6	NA	TRBJ1-6	CASSLGVFGSPLHF
NA	TRBV6-5	NA	TRBJ1-2	CASSRGTMGGYTF
NA	TRBV27	few	TRBJ2-7	CASTPRAARAYEQYF
NA	TRBV25-1	NA	TRBJ1-1	CASSDMPGMNTEAFF
TRBD1	TRBV7-8	many	TRBJ2-1	CASSPGTGGNNEQFF
NA	TRBV4-1	few	TRBJ2-1	CASSQEPGRIYNEQFF
NA	TRBV2	once	TRBJ1-1	CASFWGGSTEAFF
NA	TRBV5-4	NA	TRBJ2-7	CASSLVPNYEQYF
NA	TRBV6-1	NA	TRBJ1-5	CAPKAGGKALDQPQHF
NA	TRBV6-6	NA	TRBJ2-2	CASRHDSPYTGELFF
NA	TRBV7-2	many	TRBJ2-6	CASRPTQGAGANVLTF
NA	TRBV18	NA	TRBJ2-1	CASSPTHALSGTFYNEQFF